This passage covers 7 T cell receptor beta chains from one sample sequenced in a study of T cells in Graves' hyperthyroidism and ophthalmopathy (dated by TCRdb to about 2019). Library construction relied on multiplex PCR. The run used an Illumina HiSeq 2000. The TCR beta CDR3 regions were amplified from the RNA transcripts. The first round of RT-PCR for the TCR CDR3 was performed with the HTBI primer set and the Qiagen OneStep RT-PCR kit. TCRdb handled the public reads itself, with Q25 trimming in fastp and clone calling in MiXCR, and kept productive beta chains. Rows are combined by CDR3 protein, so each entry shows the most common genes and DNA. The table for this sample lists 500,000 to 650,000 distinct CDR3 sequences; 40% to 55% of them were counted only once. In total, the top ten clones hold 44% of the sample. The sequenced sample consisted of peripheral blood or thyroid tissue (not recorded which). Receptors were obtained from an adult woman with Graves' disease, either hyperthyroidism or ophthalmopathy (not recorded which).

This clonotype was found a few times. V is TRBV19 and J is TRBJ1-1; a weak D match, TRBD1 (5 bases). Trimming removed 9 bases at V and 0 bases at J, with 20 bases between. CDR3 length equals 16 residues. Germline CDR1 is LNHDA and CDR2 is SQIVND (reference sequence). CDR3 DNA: TGTGCCAGCAGTTACCCAGGGAAGAGGTTGAACACTGAAGCTTTCTTT. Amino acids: CASSYPGKRLNTEAFF. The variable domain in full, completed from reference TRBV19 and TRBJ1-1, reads DGGITQSPKYLFRKEGQNVTLSCEQNLNHDAMYWYRQDPGQGLRLIYYSQIVNDFQKGDIAEGYSVSREKKESFPLTVTSAQKNPTAFYLCASSYPGKRLNTEAFFGQGTRLTVV.

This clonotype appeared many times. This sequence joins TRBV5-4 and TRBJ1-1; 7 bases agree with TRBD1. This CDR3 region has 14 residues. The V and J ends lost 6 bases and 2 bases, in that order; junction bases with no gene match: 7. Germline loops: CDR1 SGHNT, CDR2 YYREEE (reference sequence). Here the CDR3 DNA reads TGTGCCAGCACCATACAGGGGACTAACACTGAAGCTTTCTTT. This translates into CASTIQGTNTEAFF.

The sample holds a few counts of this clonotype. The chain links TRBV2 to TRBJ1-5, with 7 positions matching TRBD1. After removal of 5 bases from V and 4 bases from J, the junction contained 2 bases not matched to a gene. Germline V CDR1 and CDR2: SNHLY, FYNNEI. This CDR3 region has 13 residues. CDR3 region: CASSTGANQPQHF. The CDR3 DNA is TGTGCCAGCAGTACAGGGGCGAATCAGCCCCAGCATTTT. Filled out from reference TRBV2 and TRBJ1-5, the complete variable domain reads EPEVTQTPSHQVTQMGQEVILRCVPISNHLYFYWYRQILGQKVEFLVSFYNNEISEKSEIFDDQFSVERPDGSNFTLKIRSTKLEDSAMYFCASSTGANQPQHFGDGTRLSIL.

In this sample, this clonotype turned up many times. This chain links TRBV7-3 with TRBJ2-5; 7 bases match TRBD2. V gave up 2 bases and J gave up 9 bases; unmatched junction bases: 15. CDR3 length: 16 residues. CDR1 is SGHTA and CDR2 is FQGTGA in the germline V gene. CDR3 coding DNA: TGTGCCAGCAGCTTACGCCCGCGGGGGTTAAGAGCGGCCCAGTACTTC. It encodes CASSLRPRGLRAAQYF.

The CDR3, as DNA: TGTGCCAGCAGCTTAAAGATCGGGGATCAGCCCCAGCATTTT. It yields the protein CASSLKIGDQPQHF. The V call is TRBV7-8, the J call TRBJ1-5; D ambiguous. Trimming cost V 2 bases and J 5 bases, with 10 bases left between them. The CDR3 sequence is 14 residues long. The germline V gene has CDR1 SGHVS and CDR2 FQNEAQ.

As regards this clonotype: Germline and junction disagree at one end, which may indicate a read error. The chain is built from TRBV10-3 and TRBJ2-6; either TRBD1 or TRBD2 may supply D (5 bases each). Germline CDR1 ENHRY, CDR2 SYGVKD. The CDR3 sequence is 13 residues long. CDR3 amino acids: CAISAQGENTEAF. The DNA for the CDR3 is TGTGCCATCAGTGCCCAGGGAGAGAACACTGAAGCTTTC.

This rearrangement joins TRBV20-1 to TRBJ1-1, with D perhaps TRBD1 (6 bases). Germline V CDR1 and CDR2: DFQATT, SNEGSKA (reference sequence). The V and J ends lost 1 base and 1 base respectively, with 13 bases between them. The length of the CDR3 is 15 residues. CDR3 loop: CSARVQGIRNTEAFF. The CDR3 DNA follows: TGCAGTGCTAGAGTTCAGGGGATAAGGAACACTGAAGCTTTCTTT.